A selection of T cell receptor beta chains follows, all from one sample in a study of T cell responses to AZD1222 COVID-19 vaccine. Produced via immunoSEQ multiplex PCR; TCRdb's table is partial and in-frame only. The table has 130,000 to 150,000 clones, 85% to 90% seen once. This specimen consisted of peripheral blood, obtained on day 0 of AZD1222 vaccination. The receptors stem from an adult in good health. Both conserved end residues are part of each CDR3. A D gene is named only where the DNA matches it firmly. Clone sizes are given selectively: once, few, many, or a class where the clone is expanded.

V gene	clone size	D gene	J gene	CDR3 DNA	CDR3 protein
TRBV28	NA	NA	TRBJ1-6	TGTGCCAGCAGAGTCGCCAGGGCCAATTCACCCCTCCACTTT	CASRVARANSPLHF
TRBV9	NA	NA	TRBJ1-3	TGTGCCAGCAGCGCCCTGGAGGGTATCGGGGACACCATATATTTT	CASSALEGIGDTIYF
TRBV13	once	NA	TRBJ2-7	TGTGCCAGCAGCCAAGCGGGACAAACCTCCTACGAGCAGTACTTC	CASSQAGQTSYEQYF
TRBV5-6	NA	NA	TRBJ1-2	TGTGCCAGCAGCCCCGGGGTGGCTATGGGCTACACCTTC	CASSPGVAMGYTF
TRBV5-6	NA	TRBD1	TRBJ1-2	TGTGCCAGCAGTCGCGACAGGGGGGTTGGCTACACCTTC	CASSRDRGVGYTF
TRBV7-8	NA	TRBD1	TRBJ1-6	TGTGCCAGCAGCTTAGCGGGACAGGGGGGATCACCCCTCCACTTT	CASSLAGQGGSPLHF
TRBV30	NA	NA	TRBJ1-2	TGTGCCTGGAGTGTACGGTTTAAGGGCCGTCCGTCTGGCTACACCTTC	CAWSVRFKGRPSGYTF
TRBV6-5	NA	NA	TRBJ1-6	TGTGCCACTTGCGGGGGAGGCAGTAATTCACCCCTCCACTTT	CATCGGGSNSPLHF
TRBV7-3	NA	TRBD1	TRBJ2-7	TGTGCCAGCAGCTTAAGTCTGAGGGGGACAGTTTCCGAGCAGTACTTC	CASSLSLRGTVSEQYF
TRBV30	NA	TRBD1	TRBJ1-4	TGTGCCTGGAGCAGACAGGGTGTGACCAAAAAACTGTTTTTT	CAWSRQGVTKKLFF
TRBV6-5	NA	NA	TRBJ1-2	TGTGCCAGTAGGCACCCGGCCGCAAACTATGGCTACACCTTC	CASRHPAANYGYTF
TRBV6-5	NA	NA	TRBJ1-2	TGTGCCAGCAGCCGGGCGGGGGACCTATATGGCTACACCTTC	CASSRAGDLYGYTF
TRBV20-1	NA	NA	TRBJ1-2	TGCAGTGCTTTCCGGACGGTCGCCACCTTC	CSAFRTVATF
TRBV2	NA	TRBD1	TRBJ1-6	TGTGCCACCAGCCGGGACAGAAATTCACCCCTCCACTTT	CATSRDRNSPLHF
TRBV27	NA	TRBD1	TRBJ1-6	TGTGCCAGCAGTTTGACAGGGGGCATGGGTACCCTCCACTTT	CASSLTGGMGTLHF
TRBV5-1	NA	NA	TRBJ2-7	TGCGCCAGCAGCTTACATGGGGATTCCTACGAGCAGTACTTC	CASSLHGDSYEQYF
TRBV6-1	once	NA	TRBJ2-3	TGTGCCAGCAGTTTGACACAGGGAACAGATACGCAGTATTTT	CASSLTQGTDTQYF
TRBV9	once	TRBD2	TRBJ2-7	TGTGCCAGCAGCAGATTCCCGGGACTAGCGGGGGGCCATTACTACGAGCAGTACTTC	CASSRFPGLAGGHYYEQYF
TRBV19	NA	NA	TRBJ1-1	TGTGCCAGTAGTATCGACCAGAGGAACACTGAAGCTTTCTTT	CASSIDQRNTEAFF
TRBV12-5	NA	NA	TRBJ2-4	TGTGCTAGTGGTTTCGATGTTAAAAACATTCAGTACTTC	CASGFDVKNIQYF
TRBV7-2	NA	NA	TRBJ1-3	TGTGCCAGCAGCTTCGGCCCGGGGGCGAGCTCTGGAAACACCATATATTTT	CASSFGPGASSGNTIYF
TRBV11-2	once	TRBD1	TRBJ1-5	TGTGCCAGCAGCTTGCGGACAGGCTACTACCAGCATTTT	CASSLRTGYYQHF
TRBV6-1	few	NA	TRBJ1-1	TGTGCCAGCAGTGAAAGAGGGGATGGTGAAGCTTTCTTT	CASSERGDGEAFF
TRBV27	once	NA	TRBJ2-7	TGTGCCAGCAGTTTATTCCTCTCCGGACGGCGGGTTTACGAGCAGTACTTC	CASSLFLSGRRVYEQYF
TRBV29-1	once	NA	TRBJ2-3	TGCAGCGTTGTACTTCTCACAGATACGCAGTATTTT	CSVVLLTDTQYF
TRBV11-2	NA	NA	TRBJ2-7	TGTGCCAGCAGCCTCAACCTTCCCCAGGGGCGACTCTTCTACGAGCAGTACTTC	CASSLNLPQGRLFYEQYF
TRBV11-1	NA	NA	TRBJ1-6	TGTGCCAGCAGCCAGGACACCGTTAATTCACCCCTCCACTTT	CASSQDTVNSPLHF
TRBV6-5	NA	NA	TRBJ2-2	TGTGCCAGCACCAGGGCCTCCGGGGAGCTGTTTTTT	CASTRASGELFF
TRBV19	once	TRBD1	TRBJ1-5	TGTGCCAGTAGTATGGCCAGGGGGGGTTATCAGCCCCAGCATTTT	CASSMARGGYQPQHF
TRBV29-1	NA	NA	TRBJ1-2	TGCAGCGTTGATCCGGGGGCGCTTGGCTACACCTTC	CSVDPGALGYTF
TRBV7-2	NA	TRBD1	TRBJ1-2	TGTGCCAGCAGCTTAGGGGGACAGGGCCTCTATGGCTACACCTTC	CASSLGGQGLYGYTF
TRBV20-1	NA	NA	TRBJ1-1	TGCAGCGCCCCCGGGAACACTGAAGCTTTCTTT	CSAPGNTEAFF
TRBV7-9	NA	NA	TRBJ2-2	TGTGCCAGCAGCCTATGGGGCACCGACACCGGGGAGCTGTTTTTT	CASSLWGTDTGELFF
TRBV18	NA	TRBD1	TRBJ1-4	TGTGCCAGCTCACAGGGACAGAAGAATGAAAAACTGTTTTTT	CASSQGQKNEKLFF
TRBV27	NA	TRBD1	TRBJ1-6	TGTGCCAGCAGTGCGCGCGAGGGGGCTGGGAATTCACCCCTCCACTTT	CASSAREGAGNSPLHF
TRBV7-9	NA	TRBD1	TRBJ1-1	TGTGCCAGCAGACAGGGGGCGAACACTGAAGCTTTCTTT	CASRQGANTEAFF
TRBV7-2	NA	NA	TRBJ1-2	TGTGCCAGCAGCCTGGCGGGGAACTATGGCTACACCTTC	CASSLAGNYGYTF
TRBV29-1	few	NA	TRBJ1-1	TGCAGCGTAGTTAGGGCCGGAGAGGACACTGAAGCTTTCTTT	CSVVRAGEDTEAFF
TRBV19	once	NA	TRBJ1-6	TGTGCCAGTAGACGGAGACAGACGAATAATTCACCCCTCCACTTT	CASRRRQTNNSPLHF
TRBV9	NA	TRBD2	TRBJ2-1	TGTGCCAGCAGCGCGACTAGCGGGAGATGGAATGAGCAGTTCTTC	CASSATSGRWNEQFF
TRBV19	NA	NA	TRBJ2-1	TGTGCCAGTAAGATTAAGACTTCTGACAATGAGCAGTTCTTC	CASKIKTSDNEQFF
TRBV30	once	TRBD1	TRBJ2-6	TGTGCCTGGGACCGGGACAGGGTGCCGTCTGGGGCCAACGTCCTGACTTTC	CAWDRDRVPSGANVLTF
TRBV28	NA	NA	TRBJ2-4	TGTGCCAGCACCACAGGGGGGGCTGACGGGGACATTCAGTACTTC	CASTTGGADGDIQYF
TRBV6-4	many	TRBD2	TRBJ2-2	TGTGCCAGCAGTGACTCTAGCGGGAGCACCGGGGAGCTGTTTTTT	CASSDSSGSTGELFF
TRBV5-1	NA	TRBD1	TRBJ2-3	TGCGCCAGCAGCCTCGGACAGGCAAGAGATACGCAGTATTTT	CASSLGQARDTQYF
TRBV7-9	NA	TRBD1	TRBJ1-4	TGTGCCAGCAGCTGGGGGGACAGGGAAGAAGATAGAGAAAAACTGTTTTTT	CASSWGDREEDREKLFF